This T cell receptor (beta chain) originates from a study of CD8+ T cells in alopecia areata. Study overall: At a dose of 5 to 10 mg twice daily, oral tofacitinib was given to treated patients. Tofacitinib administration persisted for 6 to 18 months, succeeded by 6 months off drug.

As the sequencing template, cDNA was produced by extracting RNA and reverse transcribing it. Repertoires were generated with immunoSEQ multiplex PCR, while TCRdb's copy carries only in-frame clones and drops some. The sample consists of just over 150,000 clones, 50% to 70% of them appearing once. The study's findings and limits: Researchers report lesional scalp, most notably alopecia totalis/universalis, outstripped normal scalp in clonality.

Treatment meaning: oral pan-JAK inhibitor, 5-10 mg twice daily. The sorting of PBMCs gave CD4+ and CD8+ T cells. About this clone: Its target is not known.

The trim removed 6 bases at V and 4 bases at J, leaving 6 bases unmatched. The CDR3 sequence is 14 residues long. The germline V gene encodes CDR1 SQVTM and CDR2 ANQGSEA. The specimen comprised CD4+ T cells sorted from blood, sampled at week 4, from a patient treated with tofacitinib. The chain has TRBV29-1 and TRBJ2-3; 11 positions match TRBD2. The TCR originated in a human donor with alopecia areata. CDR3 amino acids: CSVIAGGVSDTQYF. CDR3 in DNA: TGCAGCGTAATAGCGGGGGGGGTATCAGATACGCAGTATTTT.